This entry describes one T cell receptor beta chain. Its antigen specificity is not known. No qualities accompany the bases; no much larger clone lies one base away. The germline V gene encodes CDR1 SGDLS and CDR2 YYNGEE. The germline V end is reduced by 0 bases and the J end by 6 bases; junction bases left unmatched: 5. The CDR3 spans 15 residues, from the cysteine through the phenylalanine. Just CDR3 DNA is preserved here, 45 bases in frame from base 1. For repertoire sequencing, TCR beta CDR3 regions were amplified from RNA transcripts. A first-round RT-PCR used HTBI primers with the Qiagen OneStep RT-PCR kit, followed by a second-round multiplex PCR, size selection and purification. Libraries were sequenced paired-end with 100 bp reads on an Illumina HiSeq2000. Turning to the authors' computational methods: SOAPnuke was used for read processing, and reads with adapters, uncalled bases, a mean Phred below 15, or no exact constant-primer or identifier match were discarded. COPE v1.2.5 was used to merge the high-quality paired reads. Clonotypes were defined as unique nucleotide sequences and were aligned to IMGT TRB V, D and J references using MiTCR v1.1. The analysis was limited to V-J combinations with a frequency above 0.0001, which together covered just over 98% of the repertoires. A TCR clonal expansion and chaos score per V-J combination was defined as the ratio of F50 clonal expansion to chaos observed in the TCRdist matrix. Welch's t-statistics and random forest were used to reduce features to about a dozen V-J combinations, which were fed into a naive Bayes classifier. The Morisita-Horn index was used to measure how similar the thyroid and blood repertoires were. The public reads were reanalyzed by TCRdb: fastp trimming at Q25, MiXCR alignment, in-frame beta chains only. Each entry merges the rows of one CDR3 protein and shows their most common DNA and genes. These V and J calls derive from TCRdb rather than the authors' analysis. This sample has around 670,000 distinct CDR3 sequences in its table, and roughly 40% of those were observed once. The ten largest clonotypes hold 40% to 45% of the sample.

The ophthalmopathy patients had moderately to severely active disease, with a Clinical Activity Score of 3 or higher, a NOSPECS grade of 4 or higher, and a disease duration of less than 3 months. Patients with other autoimmune diseases, uncontrolled infections, pregnancy or lactation were excluded from the study. Clinical symptoms, serum thyroxine, TRAb, thyroid ultrasound and orbital computed tomography formed the basis of the diagnosis. PBMCs were isolated from about 9.1 ml of fresh peripheral blood by Ficoll-Paque density gradient centrifugation. Total RNA was extracted with Trizol reagent and quality-checked on an Agilent 2100 Bioanalyzer. This entry is derived from a study of Graves' ophthalmopathy and Graves' hyperthyroidism listed by TCRdb under 2018. Describing the broader study: Peripheral blood was collected at initial diagnosis, before any treatment. To tell Graves' ophthalmopathy apart from Graves' hyperthyroidism, and to predict which patients would progress to ophthalmopathy, the study relied on TCR beta repertoire signatures. In total, some 130 blood samples were TCR-sequenced: some 40 ophthalmopathy, about 75 hyperthyroidism and roughly 17 hyperthyroidism-to-ophthalmopathy patients. To explore V-J signatures that distinguish ophthalmopathy from hyperthyroidism, a discovery set of about 99 patients was enrolled, made up of around 40 with ophthalmopathy and 55 to 65 with stable hyperthyroidism. An independent validation cohort was composed of roughly 18 hyperthyroidism patients and around 15 patients who later progressed from hyperthyroidism to ophthalmopathy. In about six hyperthyroidism patients, the T-cell repertoire of thyroid tissue was compared with the T-cell repertoire of blood. Once sampling was done, hyperthyroidism patients were given methimazole at a starting dose of 30 mg daily, while ophthalmopathy patients were given high-dose intravenous methylprednisolone. What the research found in general, with its limitations: In cross-validation, the 13-signature model distinguished ophthalmopathy from stable hyperthyroidism with less than 90% sensitivity and 81% to 82% specificity, while in the test set the corresponding values were about 80% and 75%. No statistical method was used to predetermine the sample size, and group allocation was not hidden from the investigators. Most expanded thyroid clonotypes with a frequency above 0.001 also appeared in blood, which suggests that blood repertoires may reflect the immune response in the thyroid. In validation, the model predicted ophthalmopathy progression with 70.59% sensitivity and around 72% specificity; about a dozen predicted patients were CT-confirmed with GO in a median of approximately 6.5 months.

The TCR originated in an adult man with Graves' ophthalmopathy. The V gene is TRBV9 and the J gene is TRBJ1-2; 10 of the junction bases match TRBD1. Sequenced: peripheral blood. The sequenced DNA is TGTGCCAGCAGCGTAGTTGAGACAGGGGGCGATGGCTACACCTTC. Translated, this is CASSVVETGGDGYTF.